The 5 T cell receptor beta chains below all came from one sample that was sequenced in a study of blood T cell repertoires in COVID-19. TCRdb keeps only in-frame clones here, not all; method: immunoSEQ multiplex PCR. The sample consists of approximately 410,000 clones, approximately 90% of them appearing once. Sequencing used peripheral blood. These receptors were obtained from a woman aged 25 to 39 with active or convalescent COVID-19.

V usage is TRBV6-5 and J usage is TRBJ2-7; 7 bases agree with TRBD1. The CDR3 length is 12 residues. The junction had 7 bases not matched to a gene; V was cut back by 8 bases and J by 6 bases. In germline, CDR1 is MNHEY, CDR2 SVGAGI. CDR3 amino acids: CASWDSLTEQYF. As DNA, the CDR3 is TGTGCCAGCTGGGACAGTTTGACCGAGCAGTACTTC.

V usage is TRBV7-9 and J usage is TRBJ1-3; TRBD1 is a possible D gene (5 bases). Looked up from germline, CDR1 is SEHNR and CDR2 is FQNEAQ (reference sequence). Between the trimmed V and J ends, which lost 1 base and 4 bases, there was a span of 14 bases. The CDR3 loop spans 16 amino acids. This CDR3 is CASSLVLQGGGNTIYF. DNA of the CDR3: TGTGCCAGCAGCTTAGTCCTGCAGGGTGGAGGAAACACCATATATTTT.

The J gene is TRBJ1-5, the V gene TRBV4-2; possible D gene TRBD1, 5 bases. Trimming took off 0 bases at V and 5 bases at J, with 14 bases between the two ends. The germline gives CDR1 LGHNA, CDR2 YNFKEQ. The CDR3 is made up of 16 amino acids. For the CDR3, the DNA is TGTGCCAGCAGCCAAGAAATTTCAAGGGGCTATCAGCCCCAGCATTTT. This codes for CASSQEISRGYQPQHF.

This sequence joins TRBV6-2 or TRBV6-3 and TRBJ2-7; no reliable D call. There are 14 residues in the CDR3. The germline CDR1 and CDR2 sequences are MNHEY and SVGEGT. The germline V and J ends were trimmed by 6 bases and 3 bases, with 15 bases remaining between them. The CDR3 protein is CASSPPYRFYEQYF. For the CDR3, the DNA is TGTGCCAGCAGCCCCCCCTACAGATTCTACGAGCAGTACTTC.

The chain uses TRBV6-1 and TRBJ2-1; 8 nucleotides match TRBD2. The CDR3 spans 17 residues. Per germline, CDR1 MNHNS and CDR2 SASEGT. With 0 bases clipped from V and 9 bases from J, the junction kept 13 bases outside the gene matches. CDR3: CASSEAPSGRAGSEQFF. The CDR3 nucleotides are TGTGCCAGCAGTGAAGCCCCCTCCGGGAGGGCCGGGAGTGAGCAGTTCTTC.